This T cell receptor beta chain is from a study of blood T cell repertoires in COVID-19. The wider study: Spain, Italy and the United States supplied samples that represented acute and convalescent COVID-19. PBMCs, B-cell-depleted T cells, or T cells were the source of the cDNA or gDNA that made up the material.

Per the authors' pipeline: Reference gene primers were amplified, and this amplification served to estimate nucleated cell counts. Generated by immunoSEQ multiplex PCR, the TCRdb table keeps only in-frame clones and is missing some. V and J calls and clone size come straight from that table; D and trimming were deduced from the DNA. The sample contains 120,000 to 150,000 clones, about 85% of which appear only once. V was cut by 2 bases and J by 2 bases, with 16 bases left in between. Germline lookup yields CDR1 MDHEN and CDR2 SYDVKM. The CDR3 loop spans 17 amino acids. The clonotype was recovered from a human donor with acute or convalescent COVID-19. The donor label of this sample is uncertain. The sample consisted of peripheral blood. The V call is TRBV28, the J call TRBJ1-5; D not certain. CDR3 in DNA: TGTGCCAGCAGTTTAGGCCAAGGGCGGGGAGGCAATCAGCCCCAGCATTTT. This translates into CASSLGQGRGGNQPQHF.